A single TCR beta chain is shown here with its context. This specimen belongs to a study of cytomegalovirus exposure and HLA in healthy donors. Trimming removed 7 bases at V and 1 base at J, with 10 bases between. There are 14 residues in the CDR3. Germline V CDR1 and CDR2: MNHNS, SASEGT. The PCR had 60 Vbeta and 13 Jbeta primers. Profiled with immunoSEQ multiplex PCR; TCRdb holds only in-frame clones, not every one. The listing records under 120,000 clones. This receptor was identified in a man aged 50 to 59 in good health and CMV-seronegative. The sequencing sample was made of PBMCs. The gene calls are TRBV6-1 and TRBJ2-2, with D unresolved. CDR3 DNA sequence: TGTGCCAGCATAACAGAGATGAACACCGGGGAGCTGTTTTTT. This encodes CASITEMNTGELFF.